These T cell receptor beta chains were read from a single sample in a study of shared clonotypes between healthy human individuals. Method: immunoSEQ multiplex PCR; TCRdb's copy keeps in-frame clones and lacks some. Seen here are some 2.1 million clones, about 95% observed once, and the top ten hold approximately 1.2%. Sequencing used naive CD8+ T cells sorted from blood. The receptors derive from a man aged 18 to 29 in good health. Each CDR3 is given with its conserved first and last residue. The D gene is left open where the match is weak. The size of a clone is reported for some rows only, either as once, few or many, or as a class for expanded clones.

TRBD2 | TRBJ2-1 | TRBV7-9 | - | CASSDTSGGNEQFF | TGTGCCAGCAGCGATACTAGCGGGGGCAATGAGCAGTTCTTC
- | TRBJ1-1 | TRBV7-2 | - | CASSLGPNGGTEAFF | TGTGCCAGCAGCTTAGGGCCCAACGGGGGAACTGAAGCTTTCTTT
- | TRBJ1-3 | TRBV4-1 | - | CASSQVGSGNTIYF | TGCGCCAGCAGCCAAGTGGGTTCTGGAAACACCATATATTTT
- | TRBJ2-1 | TRBV6-5 | - | CASSYLDTNEQFF | TGTGCCAGCAGTTACCTGGACACAAATGAGCAGTTCTTC
TRBD1 | TRBJ2-5 | TRBV5-4 | - | CASSLDRGLGETQYF | TGTGCCAGCAGCTTGGACAGGGGGCTAGGAGAGACCCAGTACTTC
- | TRBJ1-1 | TRBV6-1 | - | CASSLGLLMNTEAFF | TGTGCCAGCAGCCTGGGTCTCCTTATGAACACTGAAGCTTTCTTT
- | TRBJ2-7 | TRBV6-6 | once | CASSRPGETYEQYF | TGTGCCAGCAGCCGCCCGGGGGAAACCTACGAGCAGTACTTC
- | TRBJ1-2 | TRBV30 | - | CALLLYGYTF | TGTGCCTTGCTACTCTATGGCTACACCTTC
- | TRBJ2-7 | TRBV5-5 | - | CASSFPSTYEQYF | TGTGCCAGCAGCTTTCCCAGCACCTACGAGCAGTACTTC
- | TRBJ2-1 | TRBV7-9 | - | CASSKEAGNEQFF | TGTGCCAGCTCTAAGGAGGCGGGAAATGAGCAGTTCTTC
- | TRBJ2-2 | TRBV9 | once | CASSVVRDTGELFF | TGTGCCAGCAGCGTAGTGCGAGACACCGGGGAGCTGTTTTTT
TRBD1 | TRBJ1-6 | TRBV19 | - | CASSIESGQYNSPLHF | TGTGCCAGTAGTATAGAGTCGGGACAGTATAATTCACCCCTCCACTTT
TRBD1 | TRBJ2-3 | TRBV29-1 | - | CSAVAGTARTDTQYF | TGCAGCGCCGTGGCCGGGACAGCCCGCACAGATACGCAGTATTTT
TRBD2 | TRBJ2-1 | TRBV7-8 | once | CASSFGGGTFYHNEQFF | TGTGCCAGCAGCTTCGGCGGGGGGACCTTTTACCACAATGAGCAGTTCTTC
- | TRBJ2-5 | TRBV7-9 | - | CASSFPGAPQETQYF | TGTGCCAGCAGCTTTCCTGGAGCGCCTCAAGAGACCCAGTACTTC
- | TRBJ2-7 | TRBV27 | once | CASSLVGPGYEQYF | TGTGCCAGCAGTTTAGTGGGGCCAGGCTACGAGCAGTACTTC
- | TRBJ2-7 | TRBV30 | - | CAWSGGTTLYEQYF | TGTGCCTGGAGTGGTGGGACAACCCTCTACGAGCAGTACTTC
- | TRBJ1-3 | TRBV4-1 | - | CASSQVPPGPNSGNTIYF | TGCGCCAGCAGCCAAGTCCCCCCCGGGCCGAACTCTGGAAACACCATATATTTT
TRBD1 | TRBJ1-1 | TRBV10-2 | - | CASSMTGNSEAFF | TGCGCCAGCAGCATGACAGGGAATTCTGAAGCTTTCTTT
- | TRBJ2-2 | TRBV6-5 | - | CASSYTSGELFF | TGTGCCAGCAGTTACACAAGCGGGGAGCTGTTTTTT
- | TRBJ2-6 | TRBV12-5 | - | CASGLRPAGANVLTF | TGTGCTAGTGGTTTGAGGCCAGCTGGGGCCAACGTCCTGACTTTC
- | TRBJ2-5 | TRBV13 | - | CASSQEETQYF | TGTGCCAGCAGCCAAGAGGAGACCCAGTACTTC
TRBD2 | TRBJ2-5 | TRBV7-8 | - | CASSLVNSGGPRYF | TGTGCCAGCAGCTTAGTTAATAGCGGGGGGCCCCGGTACTTC
- | TRBJ2-1 | TRBV28 | - | CASRLRDMLPYNEQFF | TGTGCCAGCAGGCTCCGGGACATGTTACCCTACAATGAGCAGTTCTTC
- | TRBJ2-7 | TRBV6-1 | - | CASSSGFYEQYF | TGTGCCAGCAGCTCAGGGTTCTACGAGCAGTACTTC
- | TRBJ2-7 | TRBV20-1 | once | CSAPYEQYF | TGCAGTGCTCCATACGAGCAGTACTTC
- | TRBJ1-2 | TRBV7-9 | - | CASSPPNHANYGYTF | TGTGCCAGCAGCCCCCCGAACCACGCTAACTATGGCTACACCTTC
TRBD2 | TRBJ2-2 | TRBV7-9 | - | CASSLWTSGAGELFF | TGTGCCAGCAGCTTATGGACTAGCGGGGCCGGGGAGCTGTTTTTT
TRBD2 | TRBJ2-2 | TRBV4-1 | once | CASSPQLAGTGELFF | TGCGCCAGCAGCCCCCAACTAGCGGGCACCGGGGAGCTGTTTTTT
- | TRBJ2-1 | TRBV5-1 | - | CASSLAEGSYNEQFF | TGCGCCAGCAGCTTGGCCGAGGGATCCTACAATGAGCAGTTCTTC
- | TRBJ2-7 | TRBV6-1 | - | CASSEGSGKTYEQYF | TGTGCCAGCAGTGAAGGTTCGGGGAAAACCTACGAGCAGTACTTC
TRBD2 | TRBJ2-1 | TRBV10-2 | - | CASTGSGSLVEQFF | TGCGCCAGCACGGGGAGCGGGAGTTTGGTGGAGCAGTTCTTC
- | TRBJ2-5 | TRBV28 | - | CASSLGPGTQETQYF | TGTGCCAGCAGTTTAGGTCCAGGGACCCAAGAGACCCAGTACTTC
- | TRBJ2-7 | TRBV5-6 | - | CASSLPPGWPSYEQYF | TGTGCCAGCAGCTTGCCCCCTGGCTGGCCCTCCTACGAGCAGTACTTC
- | TRBJ2-5 | TRBV5-1 | few | CASSVWAGETQYF | TGCGCCAGCAGTGTATGGGCAGGAGAGACCCAGTACTTC
TRBD1 | TRBJ1-1 | TRBV4-1 | - | CASSQDDRGLTEAFF | TGCGCCAGCAGCCAAGACGACAGGGGGCTGACTGAAGCTTTCTTT
- | TRBJ1-6 | TRBV5-4 | - | CASSLAGNPYNSPLHF | TGTGCCAGCAGCTTGGCAGGGAACCCCTATAATTCACCCCTCCACTTT
TRBD1 | TRBJ1-2 | TRBV7-2 | - | CASGGQVLYGYTF | TGTGCCAGCGGGGGACAGGTCCTCTATGGCTACACCTTC
- | TRBJ2-3 | TRBV27 | - | CATLEAELNTQYF | TGTGCCACCTTAGAGGCAGAACTTAATACGCAGTATTTT
TRBD1 | TRBJ2-6 | TRBV19 | - | CASSIDQGAGANVLTF | TGTGCCAGTAGTATAGATCAGGGGGCTGGGGCCAACGTCCTGACTTTC
TRBD2 | TRBJ2-5 | TRBV7-9 | - | CASSSPRGRLAGGQTQYF | TGTGCCAGCAGCTCGCCGCGGGGGCGACTAGCGGGAGGACAGACCCAGTACTTC
- | TRBJ2-3 | TRBV10-2 | once | CASSDLLAGLTDTQYF | TGCGCCAGCAGCGACCTCTTGGCGGGCCTCACAGATACGCAGTATTTT
- | TRBJ2-5 | TRBV5-8 | - | CASSKWDYQETQYF | TGTGCCAGCAGTAAATGGGACTACCAAGAGACCCAGTACTTC
- | TRBJ1-5 | TRBV7-2 | - | CASSLALSGRQPQHF | TGTGCCAGCAGCTTAGCGCTTTCAGGGCGTCAGCCCCAGCATTTT
TRBD1 | TRBJ2-7 | TRBV9 | - | CASSVTGGPNYEQYF | TGTGCCAGCAGCGTGACAGGGGGTCCCAACTACGAGCAGTACTTC